The T cell receptor beta chain described here comes from a study of cytomegalovirus exposure and HLA in healthy donors. Background on the study: A prior study identified 120 million or so unique TCR beta sequences from 200 million or so T cells. Notes on the study in general: Rarity held for most TCR sequences, but there were some public TCRs that occurred in many donors.

Unrecorded immune exposure was likely among donors, who were nominally healthy when sampled. 13 Jbeta primers and 60 Vbeta primers were used for the PCR. Repertoires were generated with immunoSEQ multiplex PCR, while TCRdb's copy carries only in-frame clones and drops some. The data contain approximately 150,000 clones, around 82% of them singletons. A remark on this clone: What it binds is unknown.

Trimming removed 3 bases at V and 1 base at J, with 9 bases between. The germline CDR1 and CDR2 sequences are SGHAT and FQNNGV. The CDR3 sequence is 14 residues long. The chain uses TRBV11-2 and TRBJ1-1; D gene ambiguous. This clonotype originated in a woman between 18 and 29 years old in good health and CMV-seropositive. What was sequenced was PBMCs. CDR3 sequence (DNA): TGTGCCAGCAGCTTTGCCAGTCCGAACACTGAAGCTTTCTTT. Its protein is CASSFASPNTEAFF.